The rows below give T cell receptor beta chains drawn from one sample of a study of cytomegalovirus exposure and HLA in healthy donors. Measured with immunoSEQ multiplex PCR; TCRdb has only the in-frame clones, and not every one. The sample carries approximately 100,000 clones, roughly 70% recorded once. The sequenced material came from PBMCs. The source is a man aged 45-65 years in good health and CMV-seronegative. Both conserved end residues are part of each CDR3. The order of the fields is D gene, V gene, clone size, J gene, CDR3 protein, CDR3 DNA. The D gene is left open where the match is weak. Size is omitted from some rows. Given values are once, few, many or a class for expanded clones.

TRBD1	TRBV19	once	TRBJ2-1	CAVTRGQGTYNEQFF	TGTGCTGTGACTCGTGGACAGGGGACATACAATGAGCAGTTCTTC
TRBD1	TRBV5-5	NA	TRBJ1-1	CASSFGQGTLEAFF	TGTGCCAGCAGCTTCGGACAGGGGACCCTTGAAGCTTTCTTT
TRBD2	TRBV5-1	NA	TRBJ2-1	CASSLGTSGRIDNEQFF	TGCGCCAGCAGCCTAGGGACTAGCGGGAGAATCGACAATGAGCAGTTCTTC
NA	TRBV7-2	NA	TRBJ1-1	CASSFSLVNTEAFF	TGTGCCAGCAGCTTCTCTTTAGTGAACACTGAAGCTTTCTTT
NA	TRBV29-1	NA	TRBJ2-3	CSGRTAFPTDTQYF	TGCAGCGGAAGGACAGCTTTTCCAACAGATACGCAGTATTTT
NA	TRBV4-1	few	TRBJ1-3	CASSQRPPRTRGSSGNTIYF	TGCGCCAGCAGCCAGCGTCCTCCGCGGACAAGGGGATCCTCTGGAAACACCATATATTTT
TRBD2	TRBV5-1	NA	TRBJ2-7	CASSLRPGLAVSYSYEQYF	TGCGCCAGCAGCCTACGGCCGGGACTAGCGGTGTCTTACTCCTACGAGCAGTACTTC
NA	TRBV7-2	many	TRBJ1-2	CASSAQLQGGGYGYTF	TGTGCCAGCAGCGCCCAACTTCAGGGAGGAGGCTATGGCTACACCTTC
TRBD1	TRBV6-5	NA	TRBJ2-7	CASSPPGTGVFEQYF	TGTGCCAGCAGTCCGCCCGGGACAGGGGTCTTCGAGCAGTACTTC
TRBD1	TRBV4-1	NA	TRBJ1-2	CASSQQQGGLYTF	TGCGCCAGCAGCCAACAGCAGGGGGGTCTATACACCTTC
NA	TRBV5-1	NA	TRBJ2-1	CASSLTGDSYNEQFF	TGCGCCAGCAGCTTGACGGGAGACTCCTACAATGAGCAGTTCTTC
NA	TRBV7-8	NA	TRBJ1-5	CASGQRSNQPQHF	TGTGCCAGCGGGCAGAGAAGCAATCAGCCCCAGCATTTT
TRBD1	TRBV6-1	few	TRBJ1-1	CASRAGTGGSTEAFF	TGTGCCAGCAGAGCCGGGACAGGGGGTTCCACTGAAGCTTTCTTT